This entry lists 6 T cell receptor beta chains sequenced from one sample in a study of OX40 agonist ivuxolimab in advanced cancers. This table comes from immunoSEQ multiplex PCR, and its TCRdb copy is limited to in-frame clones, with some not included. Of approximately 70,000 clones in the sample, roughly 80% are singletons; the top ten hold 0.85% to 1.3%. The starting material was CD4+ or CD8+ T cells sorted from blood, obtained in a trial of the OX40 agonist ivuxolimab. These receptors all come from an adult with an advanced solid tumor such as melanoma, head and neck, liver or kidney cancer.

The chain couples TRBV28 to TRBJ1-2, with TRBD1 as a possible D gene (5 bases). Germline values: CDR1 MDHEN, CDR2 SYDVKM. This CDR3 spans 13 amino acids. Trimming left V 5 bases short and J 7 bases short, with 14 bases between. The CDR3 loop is CASSGDRTGGYTF. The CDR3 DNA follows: TGTGCCAGCAGTGGGGACCGGACGGGTGGCTACACCTTC.

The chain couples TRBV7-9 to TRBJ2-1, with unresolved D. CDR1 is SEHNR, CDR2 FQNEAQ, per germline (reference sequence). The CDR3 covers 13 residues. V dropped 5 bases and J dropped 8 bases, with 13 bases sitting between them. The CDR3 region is CASSTTFDDEQFF. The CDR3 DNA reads TGTGCCAGCAGCACGACATTCGACGATGAGCAGTTCTTC.

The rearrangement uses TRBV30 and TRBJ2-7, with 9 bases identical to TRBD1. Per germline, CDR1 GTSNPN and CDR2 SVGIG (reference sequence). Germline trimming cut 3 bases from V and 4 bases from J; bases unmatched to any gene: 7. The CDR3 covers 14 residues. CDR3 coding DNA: TGTGCCTGGAGGGAACGTGGGACAGGGTACGAGCAGTACTTC. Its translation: CAWRERGTGYEQYF.

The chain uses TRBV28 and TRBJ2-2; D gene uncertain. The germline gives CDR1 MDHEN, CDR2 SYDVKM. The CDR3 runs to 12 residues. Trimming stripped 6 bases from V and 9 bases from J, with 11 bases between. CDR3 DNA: TGTGCCAGCAGCCCCGGCCTCAGGGAGCTGTTTTTT. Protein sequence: CASSPGLRELFF. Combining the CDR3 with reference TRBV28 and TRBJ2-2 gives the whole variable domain DVKVTQSSRYLVKRTGEKVFLECVQDMDHENMFWYRQDPGLGLRLIYFSYDVKMKEKGDIPEGYSVSREKKERFSLILESASTNQTSMYLCASSPGLRELFFGEGSRLTVL.

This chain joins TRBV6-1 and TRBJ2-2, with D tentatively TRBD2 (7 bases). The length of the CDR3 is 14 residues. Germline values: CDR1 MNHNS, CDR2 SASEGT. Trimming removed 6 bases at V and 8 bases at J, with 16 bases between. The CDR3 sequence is CASSVSGGGGELFF. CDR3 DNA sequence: TGTGCCAGCAGCGTCTCGGGGGGCGGAGGGGAGCTGTTTTTT.

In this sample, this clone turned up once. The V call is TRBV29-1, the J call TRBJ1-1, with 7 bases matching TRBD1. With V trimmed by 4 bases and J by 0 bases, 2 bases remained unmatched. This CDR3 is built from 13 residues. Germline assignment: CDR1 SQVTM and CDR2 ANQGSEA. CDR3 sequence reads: CSVGTGLNTEAFF. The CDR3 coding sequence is TGCAGCGTTGGGACAGGCTTGAACACTGAAGCTTTCTTT. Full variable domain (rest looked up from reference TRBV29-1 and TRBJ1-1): SAVISQKPSRDICQRGTSLTIQCQVDSQVTMMFWYRQQPGQSLTLIATANQGSEATYESGFVIDKFPISRPNLTFSTLTVSNMSPEDSSIYLCSVGTGLNTEAFFGQGTRLTVV.